A single sample gave rise to the 9 T cell receptor beta chains below, sequenced in a study of blood T cell repertoires in COVID-19. Sequencing used immunoSEQ multiplex PCR; TCRdb keeps in-frame clones, though not all of them. This table holds about 270,000 clones, around 90% found once. Sequenced sample: PBMCs or T cells enriched from blood (not recorded which). The source of these receptors is a woman between 45 and 60 years old who had recovered from COVID-19.

CDR3 region: CASVYGISSYNEQFF. DNA for the CDR3: TGTGCCAGCGTTTATGGCATAAGCTCCTACAATGAGCAGTTCTTC. V gene TRBV6-5 combines with J gene TRBJ2-1; D is ambiguous. The CDR3 runs 15 residues. Trimming removed 8 bases at V and 0 bases at J, with 14 bases between. Germline CDR1 is MNHEY and CDR2 is SVGAGI.

The V call is TRBV11-1, the J call TRBJ2-3; a possible D gene is TRBD2 (5 bases). V shed 0 bases and J shed 8 bases, with 15 bases lying between them. The germline CDR1 and CDR2 sequences are SGHAT and FQDESV (reference sequence). CDR3 length equals 15 residues. The CDR3 DNA reads TGTGCCAGCAGCTTAGCGTCACTAGGTGGAGTTACGCAGTATTTT. It encodes CASSLASLGGVTQYF.

V gene TRBV7-2 combines with J gene TRBJ2-1; 7 bases fit TRBD2. Trimming removed 1 base from V and 4 bases from J; junction bases left unmatched: 4. In germline, CDR1 is SGHTA, CDR2 FQGNSA. CDR3 length: 15 residues. CDR3 protein: CASSLGVSGYNEQFF. CDR3 bases: TGTGCCAGCAGCTTAGGTGTTAGCGGGTACAATGAGCAGTTCTTC. The full variable domain, in which reference TRBV7-2 and TRBJ2-1 provide the parts outside the CDR3, is GAGVSQSPSNKVTEKGKDVELRCDPISGHTALYWYRQSLGQGLEFLIYFQGNSAPDKSGLPSDRFSAERTGGSVSTLTIQRTQQEDSAVYLCASSLGVSGYNEQFFGPGTRLTVL.

The chain links TRBV18 to TRBJ1-1, with D tentatively TRBD1 (5 bases). Germline V gene lookup returns CDR1 KGHSH and CDR2 LQKENI. Trimming shortened V by 0 bases and J by 0 bases, and 14 bases separated the two germline ends. The CDR3 is 17 residues long. The CDR3 protein is CASSPPQSGQLNTEAFF. The CDR3 nucleotides are TGTGCCAGCTCACCACCGCAGTCTGGACAACTGAACACTGAAGCTTTCTTT.

The CDR3 DNA is TGTGCCATCAGTGACGAGACAGGGCCAGGGCAGCCCCAGCATTTT. Translating gives CAISDETGPGQPQHF. The gene calls are TRBV10-3 and TRBJ1-5; the match to TRBD1 covers 7 bases. This CDR3 comprises 15 residues. The ends lost 3 bases at V and 7 bases at J; junction bases unmatched: 9. Germline V gene sequence: CDR1 ENHRY, CDR2 SYGVKD.

V gene TRBV28 combines with J gene TRBJ1-2; D is ambiguous. In germline, CDR1 is MDHEN, CDR2 SYDVKM. The CDR3 covers 14 residues. The ends were cut back, 3 bases at V and 3 bases at J, with 11 bases in the middle. The DNA for the CDR3 is TGTGCCAGCAGTTTCGGGAGCTACGACTATGGCTACACCTTC. Translation gives CASSFGSYDYGYTF.

The gene calls are TRBV4-3 and TRBJ2-1; D is ambiguous. The CDR3 is made up of 14 amino acids. Germline CDR1 is LGHNA and CDR2 is YSLEER. Between the trimmed V and J ends, which lost 2 bases and 5 bases, there was a span of 10 bases. The CDR3 is CASSQLTIDNEQFF. CDR3 nucleotides: TGCGCCAGCAGCCAATTAACCATAGACAATGAGCAGTTCTTC.

This clone was detected only once. Other DNA sequences in this specimen translate into the identical CDR3. The CDR3 region is CASSFTLNTEAFF. The CDR3 DNA follows: TGCGCCAGCAGCTTTACACTGAACACTGAAGCTTTCTTT. The V and J genes are TRBV5-1 and TRBJ1-1; D gene unclear. Between the trimmed V and J ends, which lost 2 bases and 0 bases, there was a span of 5 bases. Germline V gene sequence: CDR1 SGHRS, CDR2 YFSETQ. This CDR3 contains 13 residues.

The chain links TRBV7-2 to TRBJ1-2; 7 bases are shared with TRBD1. Germline V CDR1 and CDR2: SGHTA, FQGNSA. After removal of 2 bases from V and 8 bases from J, the junction contained 11 bases not matched to a gene. The CDR3 is 15 residues long. In DNA form, the CDR3 reads TGTGCCAGCAGCTTACAGGGGCAGGGGGTAGGAGGCTACACCTTC. Its translation is CASSLQGQGVGGYTF.